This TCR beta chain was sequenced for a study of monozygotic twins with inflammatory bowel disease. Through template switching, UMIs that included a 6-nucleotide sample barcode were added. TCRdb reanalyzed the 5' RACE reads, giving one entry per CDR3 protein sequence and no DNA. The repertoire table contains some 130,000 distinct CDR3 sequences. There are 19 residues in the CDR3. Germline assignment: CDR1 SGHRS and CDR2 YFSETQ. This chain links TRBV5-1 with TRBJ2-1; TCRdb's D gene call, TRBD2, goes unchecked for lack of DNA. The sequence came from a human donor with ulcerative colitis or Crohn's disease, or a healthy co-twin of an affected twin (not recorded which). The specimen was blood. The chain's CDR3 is CASSLALSALAGLNNEQFF.